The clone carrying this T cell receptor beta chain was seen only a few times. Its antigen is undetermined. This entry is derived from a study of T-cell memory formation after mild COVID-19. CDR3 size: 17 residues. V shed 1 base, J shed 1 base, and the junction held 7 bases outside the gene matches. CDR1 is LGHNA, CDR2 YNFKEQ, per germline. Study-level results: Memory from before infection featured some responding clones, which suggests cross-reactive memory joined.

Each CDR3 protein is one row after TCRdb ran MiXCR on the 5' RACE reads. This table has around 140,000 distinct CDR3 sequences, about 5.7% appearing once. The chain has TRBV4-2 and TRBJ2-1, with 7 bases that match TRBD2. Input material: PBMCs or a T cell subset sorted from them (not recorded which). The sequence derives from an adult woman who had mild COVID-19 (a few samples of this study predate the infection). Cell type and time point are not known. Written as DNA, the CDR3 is TGTGCCAGCAGCCAAGGTGTCAGCGGGGCGTCCTACAATGAGCAGTTCTTC. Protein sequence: CASSQGVSGASYNEQFF.